This T cell receptor (beta chain) was retrieved from a study of shared clonotypes between healthy human individuals. General study findings and limits: Naive CD4 clonotype sharing across several donors was approximately 5%. Tissue TCR repertoires likely differ from these blood-only repertoires. Relative to memory subsets, naive subsets generally showed larger estimated richness.

Of note for this clone: What it recognizes is unknown.

Germline V lookup: CDR1 MNHNS, CDR2 SASEGT. The V end was cut by 0 bases, the J end by 6 bases, with 13 bases between. This CDR3 is 15 amino acids long. This table comes from immunoSEQ multiplex PCR, and its TCRdb copy is limited to in-frame clones, with some not included. The sample has millions of clones; more than 80% are singletons. Material: naive CD4+ T cells sorted from blood. Subset defined: CD45RA+ positively selected. The chain links TRBV6-1 to TRBJ2-3; D is ambiguous. The clonotype originates from a man aged 18 to 29 in good health. The CDR3 is CASSEARAVGDTQYF. The CDR3 coding sequence is TGTGCCAGCAGTGAAGCCCGGGCCGTCGGCGATACGCAGTATTTT.